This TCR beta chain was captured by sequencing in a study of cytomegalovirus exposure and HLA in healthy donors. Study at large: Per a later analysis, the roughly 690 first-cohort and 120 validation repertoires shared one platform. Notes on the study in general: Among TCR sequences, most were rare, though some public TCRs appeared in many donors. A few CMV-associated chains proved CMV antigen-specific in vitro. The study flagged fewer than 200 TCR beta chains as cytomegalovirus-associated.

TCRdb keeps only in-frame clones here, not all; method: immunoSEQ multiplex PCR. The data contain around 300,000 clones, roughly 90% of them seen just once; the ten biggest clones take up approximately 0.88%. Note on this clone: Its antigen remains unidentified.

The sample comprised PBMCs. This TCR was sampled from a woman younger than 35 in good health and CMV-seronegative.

The DNA for the CDR3 is TGTGCCACCAGCAGACGGACTAACCTACATCCCTACGAGCAGTACTTC. Its translation is CATSRRTNLHPYEQYF. The chain couples TRBV15 to TRBJ2-7, with D perhaps matching TRBD2 (6 bases). Germline lookup yields CDR1 LNHNV and CDR2 YYDKDF (reference sequence). The CDR3 is made up of 16 amino acids. Trimming took off 2 bases at V and 2 bases at J, with 16 bases between the two ends.